This entry lists 25 T cell receptor beta chains sequenced from one sample in a study of radiotherapy plus CTLA-4 blockade in lung cancer. Assay: immunoSEQ multiplex PCR; the TCRdb copy retains only in-frame clones and omits some. The sample has some 38,000 clones; about 80% are singletons. The sequencing used peripheral blood, collected from a patient treated with radiotherapy plus ipilimumab. These receptors all stem from a human donor with non-small cell lung cancer who had stable disease on radiotherapy plus ipilimumab.

The chain employs TRBV25-1 and TRBJ1-5, with TRBD1 as a possible D gene (5 bases). V was cut by 1 base and J by 7 bases, with 11 bases left in between. This CDR3 is built from 14 residues. Germline CDR1 is MGHDK and CDR2 is SYGVNS. CDR3 in DNA: TGTGCCAGCAGTGAATCAATAGGGGACCAGCCCCAGCATTTT. Translated, it gives CASSESIGDQPQHF.

This chain connects TRBV7-9 to TRBJ1-1; 8 nucleotides align to TRBD1. The J segment lost 4 bases and the V segment lost 5 bases, leaving 6 bases of the junction unmatched. Per germline, CDR1 SEHNR and CDR2 FQNEAQ (reference sequence). This CDR3 spans 14 amino acids. The CDR3 spells CASSRTGSITEAFF. The CDR3 nucleotides are TGTGCCAGCAGCCGGACAGGGAGTATCACTGAAGCTTTCTTT.

This clone was seen only a few times. The V gene is TRBV29-1, the J gene TRBJ2-1; 7 nucleotides line up with TRBD2. Germline CDR1 and CDR2: SQVTM and ANQGSEA. The CDR3 is 14 residues long. The trim removed 4 bases at V and 2 bases at J, leaving 5 bases unmatched. This chain's CDR3 is CSVVGGFPYNEQFF. The DNA of the CDR3 is TGCAGCGTTGTGGGAGGGTTCCCCTACAATGAGCAGTTCTTC.

This clone showed up just once. The chain couples TRBV28 to TRBJ1-1, with D uncertain. The germline V and J ends were trimmed by 5 bases and 5 bases, with 15 bases remaining between them. Germline assignment: CDR1 MDHEN and CDR2 SYDVKM. The CDR3 consists of 14 residues. In DNA form, the CDR3 reads TGTGCCAGCAGTAGTCGTCCGATAGGGACTGAAGCTTTCTTT. This encodes CASSSRPIGTEAFF.

The gene calls are TRBV27 and TRBJ2-5, with D hard to call. Germline CDR1 is MNHEY and CDR2 is SMNVEV (reference sequence). The CDR3 sequence is 14 residues long. The germline V and J ends were trimmed by 3 bases and 3 bases, with 11 bases remaining between them. The CDR3 coding sequence is TGTGCCAGCAGTTTTCGAGACACTAAAGAGACCCAGTACTTC. It encodes CASSFRDTKETQYF.

The chain links TRBV6-5 to TRBJ1-5; the match to TRBD1 covers 7 bases. The CDR3 totals 14 residues. V lost 6 bases, J lost 0 bases, and 2 bases stayed unmatched. The V gene's germline CDR1 is MNHEY and CDR2 SVGAGI. The CDR3 DNA sequence: TGTGCCAGCAGGACAGGGATTAGCAATCAGCCCCAGCATTTT. Translation: CASRTGISNQPQHF.

The gene calls are TRBV28 and TRBJ1-5, with 7 bases that match TRBD1. Germline V gene data show CDR1 as MDHEN and CDR2 as SYDVKM. This CDR3 is built from 14 residues. V dropped 7 bases and J dropped 6; count of bases not matched to a gene: 9. The CDR3 here is CASTLSQGIQPQHF. For the CDR3, the DNA is TGTGCCAGCACCCTGTCACAGGGGATTCAGCCCCAGCATTTT. The full variable domain, rest sourced from reference TRBV28 and TRBJ1-5, is DVKVTQSSRYLVKRTGEKVFLECVQDMDHENMFWYRQDPGLGLRLIYFSYDVKMKEKGDIPEGYSVSREKKERFSLILESASTNQTSMYLCASTLSQGIQPQHFGDGTRLSIL.

The chain uses TRBV28 and TRBJ1-1, with unresolved D. V lost 11 bases and J lost 4, with 14 bases in between. The germline V gene encodes CDR1 MDHEN and CDR2 SYDVKM. CDR3 size: 12 residues. The CDR3 sequence: CASGEELTEAFF. The CDR3 coding sequence is TGTGCCTCAGGAGAAGAACTCACTGAAGCTTTCTTT.

The table lists this clone with a count of one. This rearrangement joins TRBV7-6 to TRBJ1-2; 11 bases are shared with TRBD1. With V trimmed by 5 bases and J by 5 bases, 7 bases remained unmatched. The CDR3 extends over 15 amino acids. The germline V gene encodes CDR1 SGHVS and CDR2 FNYEAQ. CDR3: CASSTGTGGLYGYTF. The CDR3 nucleotides read TGTGCCAGCAGCACTGGGACAGGGGGTCTATATGGCTACACCTTC.

V gene TRBV6-1 combines with J gene TRBJ1-1; 9 nucleotides align to TRBD1. V lost 7 bases to trimming and J lost 1 base; unmatched junction nucleotides: 4. This CDR3 comprises 14 residues. From germline, CDR1 is MNHNS and CDR2 SASEGT. The DNA of the CDR3 is TGTGCCAGCAACTCACAGGGGGCGAACACTGAAGCTTTCTTT. Its protein product is CASNSQGANTEAFF.

The chain recombines TRBV6-5 with TRBJ1-1; D gene unclear. The germline gives CDR1 MNHEY, CDR2 SVGAGI. V lost 6 bases to trimming and J lost 1 base, with 12 bases between them. The CDR3 consists of 14 residues. CDR3 region: CASSSNFQNTEAFF. CDR3 coding DNA: TGTGCCAGCAGCTCGAATTTTCAGAACACTGAAGCTTTCTTT.

This sequence joins TRBV5-4 and TRBJ1-2; D call uncertain. The germline CDR1 and CDR2 sequences are SGHNT and YYREEE (reference sequence). Trimming removed 4 bases from V and 2 bases from J, with 6 bases in between. The CDR3 runs 12 residues. Written as DNA, the CDR3 is TGTGCCAGCAGCAAGGAGAACTATGGCTACACCTTC. Amino acids: CASSKENYGYTF. Full variable domain (missing parts from reference TRBV5-4 and TRBJ1-2): ETGVTQSPTHLIKTRGQQVTLRCSSQSGHNTVSWYQQALGQGPQFIFQYYREEENGRGNFPPRFSGLQFPNYSSELNVNALELDDSALYLCASSKENYGYTFGSGTRLTVV.

The chain recombines TRBV15 with TRBJ1-1, with D possibly matching TRBD1 (5 bases). V shed 5 bases and J shed 1 base, with 14 bases lying between them. This CDR3 is 15 amino acids long. CDR1 and CDR2 (germline): LNHNV, YYDKDF (reference sequence). The CDR3 DNA follows: TGTGCCACCAGCGCATATGGGACGGCGAACACTGAAGCTTTCTTT. Its translation is CATSAYGTANTEAFF. Using reference TRBV15 and TRBJ1-1 for the parts outside the CDR3, the full variable domain is DAMVIQNPRYQVTQFGKPVTLSCSQTLNHNVMYWYQQKSSQAPKLLFHYYDKDFNNEADTPDNFQSRRPNTSFCFLDIRSPGLGDTAMYLCATSAYGTANTEAFFGQGTRLTVV.

V gene TRBV28 combines with J gene TRBJ1-2, with TRBD1 as a possible D gene (6 bases). Trimming cost V 5 bases and J 4 bases, with 17 bases left between them. The germline V gene encodes CDR1 MDHEN and CDR2 SYDVKM. This CDR3 is built from 15 residues. In nucleotides, the CDR3 is TGTGCCAGCAGTATACCAGGGGCCGGCTTCTATGGCTACACCTTC. This translates into CASSIPGAGFYGYTF.

The gene calls are TRBV29-1 and TRBJ2-7, with D perhaps matching TRBD1 (6 bases). Trimming cost V 4 bases and J 2 bases, with 15 bases left between them. The CDR3 runs to 14 residues. The germline V gene encodes CDR1 SQVTM and CDR2 ANQGSEA. CDR3 amino acids: CSVVEDRKPYEQYV. CDR3 nucleotides: TGCAGCGTTGTCGAGGACAGAAAACCCTACGAGCAGTACGTC.

V is TRBV6-5 and J is TRBJ1-1; the match to TRBD1 covers 8 bases. Trimming at V came to 4 bases and at J to 1 base, leaving 2 bases not matched to a gene. CDR1 and CDR2 (germline): MNHEY, SVGAGI. The CDR3 contains 14 residues. CDR3 nucleotide sequence: TGTGCCAGCAGTTTCAGGGGGCAGAACACTGAAGCTTTCTTT. Its protein is CASSFRGQNTEAFF.

This chain's CDR3 is CAWSAETGRSNQPQHF. CDR3 DNA sequence: TGTGCCTGGAGTGCAGAGACAGGACGTAGCAATCAGCCCCAGCATTTT. The chain is built from TRBV30 and TRBJ1-5; possibly TRBD1 for D (6 bases). V lost 1 base and J 0 bases, leaving 13 bases between the germline ends. The CDR3 extends over 16 amino acids. Germline-derived CDR1 and CDR2 are GTSNPN and SVGIG (reference sequence).

This clone was observed a single time. The rearrangement uses TRBV6-5 and TRBJ2-5, with D perhaps being TRBD1 or TRBD2 (5 bases each). This CDR3 comprises 14 residues. Deletions cut 4 bases from V and 2 bases from J, with 11 bases between. Per the germline V gene, CDR1 is MNHEY and CDR2 is SVGAGI. CDR3 residues: CASSSPGRQETQYF. The CDR3 coding sequence is TGTGCCAGCAGTTCCCCGGGACGACAAGAGACCCAGTACTTC.

This clone occurred a few times. The chain carries TRBV11-2 and TRBJ1-5; TRBD1 matches at 7 bases. The CDR3 has 14 amino acids. V trimming: 1 base; J trimming: 6 bases; junction bases outside the gene matches: 3. The V gene's germline CDR1 is SGHAT and CDR2 FQNNGV. CDR3 amino acids: CASSLVGGSQPQHF. The CDR3 DNA sequence: TGTGCCAGCAGCTTAGTAGGGGGCAGTCAGCCCCAGCATTTT.

The chain uses TRBV29-1 and TRBJ1-3; the D is unclear. V was cut by 6 bases and J by 2 bases, with 11 bases left in between. Germline CDR1 SQVTM, CDR2 ANQGSEA. The CDR3 runs to 13 residues. CDR3: CSVETEPGNTIYF. The DNA for the CDR3 is TGCAGCGTCGAAACAGAGCCTGGAAACACCATATATTTT.

The chain combines TRBV9 with TRBJ2-7; D may be TRBD1 or TRBD2 (5 bases each). Germline lookup yields CDR1 SGDLS and CDR2 YYNGEE. This CDR3 has 14 residues. Trimming stripped 0 bases from V and 4 bases from J, with 11 bases between. CDR3 protein: CASSVGSGSYEQYF. Written as DNA, the CDR3 is TGTGCCAGCAGCGTAGGATCAGGGAGTTACGAGCAGTACTTC.

The chain has TRBV7-2 and TRBJ1-5; D is perhaps TRBD1 (5 bases). The germline V gene encodes CDR1 SGHTA and CDR2 FQGNSA. The CDR3 runs 15 residues. The germline V and J ends were trimmed by 0 bases and 6 bases, with 12 bases remaining between them. The CDR3 region is CASSLAGTGPQPQHF. CDR3 sequence (DNA): TGTGCCAGCAGCTTAGCCGGCACGGGGCCTCAGCCCCAGCATTTT. The whole variable domain, filled in from reference TRBV7-2 and TRBJ1-5, reads GAGVSQSPSNKVTEKGKDVELRCDPISGHTALYWYRQSLGQGLEFLIYFQGNSAPDKSGLPSDRFSAERTGGSVSTLTIQRTQQEDSAVYLCASSLAGTGPQPQHFGDGTRLSIL.

The J gene is TRBJ1-3, the V gene TRBV7-2; a possible D gene is TRBD1 (6 bases). V lost 4 bases and J lost 0, with 10 bases in between. The CDR3 runs to 15 residues. The V gene's germline CDR1 is SGHTA and CDR2 FQGNSA. CDR3 amino acids: CASSSGHGSGNTIYF. The DNA of the CDR3 is TGTGCCAGCAGCTCGGGACACGGCTCTGGAAACACCATATATTTT.

The chain uses TRBV5-1 and TRBJ2-5; 8 bases align to TRBD1. Germline CDR1 SGHRS, CDR2 YFSETQ. The CDR3 spans 15 residues. The V and J ends lost 5 bases and 5 bases, in that order; junction bases with no gene match: 11. The CDR3 bases are TGCGCCAGCAGACTCCAGGGACAGGAGTACGAGACCCAGTACTTC. Encoded protein: CASRLQGQEYETQYF.

The CDR3 loop reads CASRGTDDSGGQFF. In DNA, the CDR3 is TGTGCCAGCAGAGGCACCGACGACTCGGGGGGGCAGTTCTTC. The chain couples TRBV28 to TRBJ2-1, with 7 positions matching TRBD2. Germline V lookup: CDR1 MDHEN, CDR2 SYDVKM. CDR3 length equals 14 residues. V lost 6 bases, J lost 12 bases, and 14 bases stayed unmatched.